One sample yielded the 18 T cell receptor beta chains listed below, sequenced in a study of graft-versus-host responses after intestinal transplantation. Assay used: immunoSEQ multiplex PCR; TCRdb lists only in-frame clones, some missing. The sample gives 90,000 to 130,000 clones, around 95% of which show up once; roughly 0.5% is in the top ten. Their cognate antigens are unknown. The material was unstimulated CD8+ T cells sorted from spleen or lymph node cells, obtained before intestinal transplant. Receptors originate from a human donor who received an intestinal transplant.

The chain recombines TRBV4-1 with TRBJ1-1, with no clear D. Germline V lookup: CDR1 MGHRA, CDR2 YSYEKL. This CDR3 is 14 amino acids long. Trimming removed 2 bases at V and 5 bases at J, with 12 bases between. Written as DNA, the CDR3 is TGCGCCAGCAGCCAAACAGCTTGGGTGACTGAAGCTTTCTTT. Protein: CASSQTAWVTEAFF.

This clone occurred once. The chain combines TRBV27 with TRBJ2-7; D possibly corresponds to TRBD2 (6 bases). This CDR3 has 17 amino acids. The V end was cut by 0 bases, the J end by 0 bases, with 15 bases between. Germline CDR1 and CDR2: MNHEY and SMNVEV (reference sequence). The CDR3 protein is CASSLSIGGWGSYEQYF. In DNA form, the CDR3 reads TGTGCCAGCAGTTTATCGATTGGAGGGTGGGGCTCCTACGAGCAGTACTTC.

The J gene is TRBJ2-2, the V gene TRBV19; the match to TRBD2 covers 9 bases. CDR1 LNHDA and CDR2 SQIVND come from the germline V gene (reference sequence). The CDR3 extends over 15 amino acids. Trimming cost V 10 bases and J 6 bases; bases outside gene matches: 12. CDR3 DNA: TGTGCCACCACAGCCCTAGCGGGACCGGCCGGGGAGCTGTTTTTT. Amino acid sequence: CATTALAGPAGELFF. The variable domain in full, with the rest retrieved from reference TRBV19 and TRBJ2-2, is DGGITQSPKYLFRKEGQNVTLSCEQNLNHDAMYWYRQDPGQGLRLIYYSQIVNDFQKGDIAEGYSVSREKKESFPLTVTSAQKNPTAFYLCATTALAGPAGELFFGEGSRLTVL.

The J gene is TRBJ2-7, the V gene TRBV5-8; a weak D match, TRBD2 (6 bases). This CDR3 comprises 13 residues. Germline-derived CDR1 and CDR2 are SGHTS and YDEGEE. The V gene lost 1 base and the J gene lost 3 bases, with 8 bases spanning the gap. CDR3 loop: CASSLTSIYEQYF. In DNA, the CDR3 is TGTGCCAGCAGCTTGACTAGCATCTACGAGCAGTACTTC. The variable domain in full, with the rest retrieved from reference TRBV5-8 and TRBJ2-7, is EAGVTQSPTHLIKTRGQQATLRCSPISGHTSVYWYQQALGLGLQFLLWYDEGEERNRGNFPPRFSGRQFPNYSSELNVNALELEDSALYLCASSLTSIYEQYFGPGTRLTVT.

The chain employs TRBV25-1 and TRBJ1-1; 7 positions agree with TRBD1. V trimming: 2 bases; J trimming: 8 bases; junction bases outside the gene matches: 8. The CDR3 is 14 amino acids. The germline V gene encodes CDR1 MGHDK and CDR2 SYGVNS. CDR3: CASSEQGVGPEAFF. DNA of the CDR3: TGTGCCAGCAGTGAACAGGGGGTCGGGCCAGAAGCTTTCTTT.

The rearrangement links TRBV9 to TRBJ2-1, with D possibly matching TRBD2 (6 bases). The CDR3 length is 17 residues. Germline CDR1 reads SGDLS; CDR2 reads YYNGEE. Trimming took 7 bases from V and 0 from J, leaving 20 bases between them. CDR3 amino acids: CASAPLGRTSSYNEQFF. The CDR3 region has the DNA TGTGCCAGCGCGCCCCTGGGGAGGACCAGCTCCTACAATGAGCAGTTCTTC.

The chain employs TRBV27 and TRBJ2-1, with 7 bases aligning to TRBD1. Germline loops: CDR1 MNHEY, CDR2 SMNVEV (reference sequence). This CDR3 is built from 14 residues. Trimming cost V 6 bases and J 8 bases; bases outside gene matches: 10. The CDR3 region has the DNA TGTGCCAGCAGCCCGATCGACAGGGTGTATGAGCAGTTCTTC. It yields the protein CASSPIDRVYEQFF.

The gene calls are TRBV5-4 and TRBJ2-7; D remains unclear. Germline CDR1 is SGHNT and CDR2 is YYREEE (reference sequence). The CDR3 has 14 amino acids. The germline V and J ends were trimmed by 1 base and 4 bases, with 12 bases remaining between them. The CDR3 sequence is CASSLWPDLYEQYF. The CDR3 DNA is TGTGCCAGCAGCTTGTGGCCCGACCTATACGAGCAGTACTTC.

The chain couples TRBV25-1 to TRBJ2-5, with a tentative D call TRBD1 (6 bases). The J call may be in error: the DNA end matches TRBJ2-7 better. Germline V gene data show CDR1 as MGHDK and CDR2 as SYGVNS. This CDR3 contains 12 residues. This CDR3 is CASRDSPYEQYF. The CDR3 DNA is TGTGCCAGCAGGGACAGTCCCTACGAGCAGTACTTC.

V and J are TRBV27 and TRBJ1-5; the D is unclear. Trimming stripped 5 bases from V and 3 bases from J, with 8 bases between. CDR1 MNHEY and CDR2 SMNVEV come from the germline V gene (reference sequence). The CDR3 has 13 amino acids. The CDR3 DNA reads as TGTGCCAGCAGTCCCCAAATCAATCAGCCCCAGCATTTT. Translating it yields CASSPQINQPQHF.

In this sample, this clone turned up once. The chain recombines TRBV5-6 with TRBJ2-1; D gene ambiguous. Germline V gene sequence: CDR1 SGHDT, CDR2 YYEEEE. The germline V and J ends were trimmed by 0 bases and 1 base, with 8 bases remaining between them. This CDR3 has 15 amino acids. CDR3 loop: CASSLGVVSYNEQFF. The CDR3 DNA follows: TGTGCCAGCAGCTTGGGTGTAGTGTCCTACAATGAGCAGTTCTTC.

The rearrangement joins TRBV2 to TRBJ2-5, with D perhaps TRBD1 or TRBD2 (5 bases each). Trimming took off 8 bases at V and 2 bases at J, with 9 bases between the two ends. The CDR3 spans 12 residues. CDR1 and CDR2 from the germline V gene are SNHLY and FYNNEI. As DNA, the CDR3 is TGTGCCAGCGAGGGGTCACAAGAGACCCAGTACTTC. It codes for CASEGSQETQYF.

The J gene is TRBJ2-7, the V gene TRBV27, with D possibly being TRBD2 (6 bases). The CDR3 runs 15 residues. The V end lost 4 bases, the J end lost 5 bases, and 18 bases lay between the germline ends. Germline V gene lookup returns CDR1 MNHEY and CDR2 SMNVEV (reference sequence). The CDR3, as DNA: TGTGCCAGCAGTTACCGGGACTCCCCGTCCAACGAGCAGTACTTC. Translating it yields CASSYRDSPSNEQYF.

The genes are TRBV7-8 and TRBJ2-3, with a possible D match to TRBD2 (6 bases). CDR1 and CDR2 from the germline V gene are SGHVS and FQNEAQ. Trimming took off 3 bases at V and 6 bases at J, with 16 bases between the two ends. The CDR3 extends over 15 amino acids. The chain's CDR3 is CASSFRAARGDTQYF. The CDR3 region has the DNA TGTGCCAGCAGCTTTCGTGCGGCCCGGGGGGATACGCAGTATTTT.

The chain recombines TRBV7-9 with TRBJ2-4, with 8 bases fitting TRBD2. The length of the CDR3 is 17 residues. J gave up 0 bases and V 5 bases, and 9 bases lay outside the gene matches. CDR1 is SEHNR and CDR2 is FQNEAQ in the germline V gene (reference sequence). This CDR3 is CASSGGLGRLAKNIQYF. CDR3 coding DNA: TGTGCCAGCAGCGGGGGACTAGGGCGACTAGCCAAAAACATTCAGTACTTC.

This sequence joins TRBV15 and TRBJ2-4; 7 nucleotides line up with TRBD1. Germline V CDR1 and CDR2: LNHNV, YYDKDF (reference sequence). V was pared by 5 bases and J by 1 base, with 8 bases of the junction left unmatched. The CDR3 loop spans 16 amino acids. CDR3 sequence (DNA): TGTGCCACCAGCCCCCGACAGGGTATGGCCAAAAACATTCAGTACTTC. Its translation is CATSPRQGMAKNIQYF.

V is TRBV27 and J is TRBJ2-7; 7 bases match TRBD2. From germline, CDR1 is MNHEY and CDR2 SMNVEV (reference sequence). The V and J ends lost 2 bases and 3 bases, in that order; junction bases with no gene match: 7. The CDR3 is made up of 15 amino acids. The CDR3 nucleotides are TGTGCCAGCAGTTTAGGTGCGGGAGAGGGCTACGAGCAGTACTTC. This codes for CASSLGAGEGYEQYF.

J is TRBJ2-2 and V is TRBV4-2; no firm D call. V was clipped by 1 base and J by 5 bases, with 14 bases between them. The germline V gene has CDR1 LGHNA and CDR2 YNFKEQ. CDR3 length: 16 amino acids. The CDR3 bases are TGTGCCAGCAGCCAAGCGAGCAACAGTTGGACCGGGGAGCTGTTTTTT. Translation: CASSQASNSWTGELFF.